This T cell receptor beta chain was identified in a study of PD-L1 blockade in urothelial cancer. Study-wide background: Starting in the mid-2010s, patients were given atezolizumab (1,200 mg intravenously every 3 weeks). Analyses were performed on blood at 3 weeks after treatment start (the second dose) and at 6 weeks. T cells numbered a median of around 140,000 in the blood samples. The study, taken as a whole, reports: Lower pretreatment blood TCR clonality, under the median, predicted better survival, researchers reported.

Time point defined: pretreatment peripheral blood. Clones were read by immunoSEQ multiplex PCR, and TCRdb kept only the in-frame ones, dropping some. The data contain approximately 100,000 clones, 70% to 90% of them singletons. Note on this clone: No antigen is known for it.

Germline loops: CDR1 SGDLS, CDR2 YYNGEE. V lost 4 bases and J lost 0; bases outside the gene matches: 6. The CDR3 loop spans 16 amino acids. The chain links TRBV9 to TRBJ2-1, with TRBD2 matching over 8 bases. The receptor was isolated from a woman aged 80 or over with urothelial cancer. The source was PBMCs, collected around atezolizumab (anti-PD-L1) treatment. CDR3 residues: CASSPTGGSSYNEQFF. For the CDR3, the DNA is TGTGCCAGCAGCCCCACGGGGGGGAGCTCCTACAATGAGCAGTTCTTC. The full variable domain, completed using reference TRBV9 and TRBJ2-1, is DSGVTQTPKHLITATGQRVTLRCSPRSGDLSVYWYQQSLDQGLQFLIQYYNGEERAKGNILERFSAQQFPDLHSELNLSSLELGDSALYFCASSPTGGSSYNEQFFGPGTRLTVL.